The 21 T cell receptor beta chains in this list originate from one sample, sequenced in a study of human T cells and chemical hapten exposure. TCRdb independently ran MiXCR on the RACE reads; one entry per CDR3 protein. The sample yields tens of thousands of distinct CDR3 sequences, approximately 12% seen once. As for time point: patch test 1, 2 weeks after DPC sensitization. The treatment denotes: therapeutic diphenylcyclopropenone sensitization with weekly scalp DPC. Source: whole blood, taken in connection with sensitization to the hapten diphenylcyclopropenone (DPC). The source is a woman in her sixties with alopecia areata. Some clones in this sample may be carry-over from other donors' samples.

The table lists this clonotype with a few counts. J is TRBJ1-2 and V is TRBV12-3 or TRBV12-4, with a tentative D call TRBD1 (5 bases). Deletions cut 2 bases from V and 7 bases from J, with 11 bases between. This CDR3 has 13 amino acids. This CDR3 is CASSLRGRGGYTF. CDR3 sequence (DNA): TGTGCCAGCAGTTTACGGGGGAGGGGTGGCTACACCTTC.

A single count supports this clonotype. The CDR3 DNA is TGTGCCATCAGTGATGGAGTACAGCAGTACTTC. Protein sequence: CAISDGVQQYF. This sequence joins TRBV10-3 and TRBJ2-7; D call uncertain. The CDR3 has 11 residues. The V gene's germline CDR1 is ENHRY and CDR2 SYGVKD. V was shortened by 3 bases and J by 8 bases, with 8 bases between the two germline ends.

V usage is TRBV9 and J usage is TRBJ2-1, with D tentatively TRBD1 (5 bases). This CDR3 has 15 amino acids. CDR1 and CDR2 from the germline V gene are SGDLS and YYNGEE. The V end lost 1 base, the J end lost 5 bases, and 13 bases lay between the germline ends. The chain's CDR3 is CASSVYQGFNNEQFF. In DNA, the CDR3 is TGTGCCAGCAGCGTATACCAGGGTTTCAACAATGAGCAGTTCTTC.

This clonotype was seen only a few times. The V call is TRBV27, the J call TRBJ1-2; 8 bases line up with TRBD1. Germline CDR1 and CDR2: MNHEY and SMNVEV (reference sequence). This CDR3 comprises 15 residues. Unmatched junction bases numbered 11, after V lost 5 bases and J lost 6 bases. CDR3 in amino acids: CASSRTGRDANGYTF. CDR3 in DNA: TGTGCCAGCAGTCGGACAGGGAGAGATGCTAATGGCTACACCTTC.

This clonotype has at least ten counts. The CDR3 nucleotides read TGCGCCAGCAGCTTGGGGGGTTACGAGCAGTACTTC. It is translated as CASSLGGYEQYF. This rearrangement joins TRBV5-1 to TRBJ2-7; D ambiguous. The CDR3 has 12 amino acids. Germline CDR1 and CDR2: SGHRS and YFSETQ. Trimming removed 0 bases at V and 4 bases at J, with 5 bases between.

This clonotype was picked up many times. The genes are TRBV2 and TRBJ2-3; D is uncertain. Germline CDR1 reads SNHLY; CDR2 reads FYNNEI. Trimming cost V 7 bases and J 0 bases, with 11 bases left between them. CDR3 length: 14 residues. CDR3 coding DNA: TGTGCCAGCACTGCTGCGACGAGCACAGATACGCAGTATTTT. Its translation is CASTAATSTDTQYF.

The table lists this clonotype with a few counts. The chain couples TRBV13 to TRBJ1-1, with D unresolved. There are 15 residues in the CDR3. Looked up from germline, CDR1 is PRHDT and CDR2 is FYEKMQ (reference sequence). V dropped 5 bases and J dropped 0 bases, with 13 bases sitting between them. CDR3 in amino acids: CASSPPNGMNTEAFF. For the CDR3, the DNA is TGTGCCAGCAGCCCACCAAACGGAATGAACACTGAAGCTTTCTTT.

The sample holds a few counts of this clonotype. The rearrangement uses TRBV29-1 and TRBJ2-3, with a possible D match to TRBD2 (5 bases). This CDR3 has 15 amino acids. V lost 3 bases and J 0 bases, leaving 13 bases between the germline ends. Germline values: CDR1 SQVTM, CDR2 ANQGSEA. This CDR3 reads CSVDHSQRSTDTQYF. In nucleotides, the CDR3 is TGCAGCGTTGATCACTCCCAGCGGAGCACAGATACGCAGTATTTT.

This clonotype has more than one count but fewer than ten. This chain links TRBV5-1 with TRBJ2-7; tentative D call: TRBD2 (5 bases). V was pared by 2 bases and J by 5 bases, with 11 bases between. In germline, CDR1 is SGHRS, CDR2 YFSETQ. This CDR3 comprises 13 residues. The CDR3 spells CASSLVFGDEQYF. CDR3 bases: TGCGCCAGCAGCTTAGTCTTCGGGGACGAGCAGTACTTC.

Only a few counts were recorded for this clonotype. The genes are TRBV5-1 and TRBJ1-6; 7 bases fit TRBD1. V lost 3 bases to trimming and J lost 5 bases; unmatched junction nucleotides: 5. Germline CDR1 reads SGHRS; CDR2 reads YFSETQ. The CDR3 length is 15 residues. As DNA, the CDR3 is TGCGCCAGCAGCTGGGAGGACAGGAATAATTCACCCCTCCACTTT. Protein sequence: CASSWEDRNNSPLHF.

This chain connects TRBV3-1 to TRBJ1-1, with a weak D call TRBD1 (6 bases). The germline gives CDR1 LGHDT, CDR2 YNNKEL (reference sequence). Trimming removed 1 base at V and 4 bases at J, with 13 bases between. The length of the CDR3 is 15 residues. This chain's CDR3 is CASSQGWGASTEAFF. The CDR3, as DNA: TGTGCCAGCAGCCAAGGATGGGGGGCTAGCACTGAAGCTTTCTTT.

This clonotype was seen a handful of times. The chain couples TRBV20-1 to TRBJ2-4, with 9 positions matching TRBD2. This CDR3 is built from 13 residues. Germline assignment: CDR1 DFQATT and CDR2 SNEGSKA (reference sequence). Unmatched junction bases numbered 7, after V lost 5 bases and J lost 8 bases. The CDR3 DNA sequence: TGCAGTGCTCGCGGGGGGGCCTTGGACATTCAGTACTTC. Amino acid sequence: CSARGGALDIQYF.

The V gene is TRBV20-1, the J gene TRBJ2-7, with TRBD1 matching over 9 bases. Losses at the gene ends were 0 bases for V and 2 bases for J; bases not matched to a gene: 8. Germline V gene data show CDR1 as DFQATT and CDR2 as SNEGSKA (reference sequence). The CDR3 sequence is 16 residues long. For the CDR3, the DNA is TGCAGTGCTAGAGATCTCGGGACAGGGCGAACCTACGAGCAGTACTTC. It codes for CSARDLGTGRTYEQYF.

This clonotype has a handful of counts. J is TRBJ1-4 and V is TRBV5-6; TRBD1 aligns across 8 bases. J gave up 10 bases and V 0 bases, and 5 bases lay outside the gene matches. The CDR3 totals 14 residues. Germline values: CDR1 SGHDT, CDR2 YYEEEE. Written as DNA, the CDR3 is TGTGCCAGCAGCTTGGAAGGACAGGGCGGAAAACTGTTTTTT. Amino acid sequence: CASSLEGQGGKLFF.

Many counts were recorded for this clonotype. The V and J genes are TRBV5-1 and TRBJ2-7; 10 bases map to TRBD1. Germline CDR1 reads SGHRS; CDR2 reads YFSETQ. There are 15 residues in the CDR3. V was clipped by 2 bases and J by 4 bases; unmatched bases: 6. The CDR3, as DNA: TGCGCCAGCAGCTTTTCCGGGACAGGGGCGTACGAGCAGTACTTC. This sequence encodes CASSFSGTGAYEQYF.

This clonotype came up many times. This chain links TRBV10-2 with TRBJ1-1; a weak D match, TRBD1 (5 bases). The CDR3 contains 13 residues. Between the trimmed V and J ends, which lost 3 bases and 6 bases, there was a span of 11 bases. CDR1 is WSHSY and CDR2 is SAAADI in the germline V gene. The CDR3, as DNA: TGCGCCAGCAGTGACGGGGGGAGGGCTGAAGCTTTCTTT. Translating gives CASSDGGRAEAFF.

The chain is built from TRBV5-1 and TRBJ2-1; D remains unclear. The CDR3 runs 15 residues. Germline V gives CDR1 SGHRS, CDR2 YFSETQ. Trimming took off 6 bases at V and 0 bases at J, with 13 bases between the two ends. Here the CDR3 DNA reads TGCGCCAGCACCCTGACACCGAGCTCCTACAATGAGCAGTTCTTC. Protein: CASTLTPSSYNEQFF.

The CDR3 bases are TGTGCCAGCAGCTTAACGTTGCGGGGTCGCTCCTACAATGAGCAGTTCTTC. Protein product: CASSLTLRGRSYNEQFF. V usage is TRBV7-6 and J usage is TRBJ2-1; tentatively, D is TRBD2 (6 bases). This CDR3 has 17 amino acids. Germline assignment: CDR1 SGHVS and CDR2 FNYEAQ. Trimming took off 2 bases at V and 0 bases at J, with 14 bases between the two ends.

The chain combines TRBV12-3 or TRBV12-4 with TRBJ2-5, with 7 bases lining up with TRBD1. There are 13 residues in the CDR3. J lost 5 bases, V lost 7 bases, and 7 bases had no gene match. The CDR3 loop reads CASNLGQSETQYF. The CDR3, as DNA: TGTGCCAGCAATCTGGGACAGTCGGAGACCCAGTACTTC.

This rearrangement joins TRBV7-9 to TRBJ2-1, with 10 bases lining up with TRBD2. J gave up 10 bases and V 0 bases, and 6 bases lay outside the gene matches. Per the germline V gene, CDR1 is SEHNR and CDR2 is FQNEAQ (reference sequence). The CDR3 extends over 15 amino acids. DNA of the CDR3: TGTGCCAGCAGCTTAGCTAGCGGGGGGCCTCCGGAGCAGTTCTTC. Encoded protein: CASSLASGGPPEQFF.

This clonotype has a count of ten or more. As DNA, the CDR3 is TGTGCCAGCAGTCAACAACAGGGGGCAAACTACAATGAGCAGTTCTTC. Its protein product is CASSQQQGANYNEQFF. The chain couples TRBV27 to TRBJ2-1; 9 bases match TRBD1. The CDR3 sequence is 16 residues long. Germline CDR1 is MNHEY and CDR2 is SMNVEV (reference sequence). The junction had 8 bases not matched to a gene; V was cut back by 5 bases and J by 3 bases.